This paragraph covers one T cell receptor (beta chain) sequence. Its antigen is not known. This record belongs to a study of CD8 T cells in ankylosing spondylitis. This CDR3 is 11 amino acids long. Trimming shortened V by 6 bases and J by 13 bases, and 16 bases separated the two germline ends. The germline V gene has CDR1 DFQATT and CDR2 SNEGSKA (reference sequence). Points from the study as a whole: Several highly homologous variants made up a TCR beta motif, and this motif appeared characteristic of ankylosing spondylitis blood. As reported, disease-linked clones showed significant enrichment in matched ankylosing spondylitis synovial fluid.

TCRdb redid the calling of the 5' RACE reads with MiXCR, one entry per CDR3 protein. The table includes 200,000 to 250,000 distinct CDR3 sequences, roughly 8% detected once. The TCR was taken from a female donor with ankylosing spondylitis or in good health (not recorded which). This chain joins TRBV20-1 and TRBJ2-1; D is possibly TRBD2 (6 bases). Sequencing was carried out using blood, either unsorted or a sorted T cell fraction (not recorded which). In DNA form, the CDR3 reads TGCAGTGCCCCCGAGGCGGGAAAACAGTTCTTC. Its translation: CSAPEAGKQFF.